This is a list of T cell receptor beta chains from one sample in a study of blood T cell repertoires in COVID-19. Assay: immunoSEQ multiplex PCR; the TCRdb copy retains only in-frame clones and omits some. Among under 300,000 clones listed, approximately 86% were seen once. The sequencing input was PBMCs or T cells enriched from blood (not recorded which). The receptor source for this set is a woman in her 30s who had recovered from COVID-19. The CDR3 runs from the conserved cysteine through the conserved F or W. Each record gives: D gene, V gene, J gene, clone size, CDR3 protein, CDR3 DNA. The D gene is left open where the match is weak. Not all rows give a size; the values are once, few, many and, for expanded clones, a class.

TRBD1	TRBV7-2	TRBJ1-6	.	CASSLDRGNSPLHF	TGTGCCAGCAGCTTGGACAGGGGTAATTCACCCCTCCACTTT
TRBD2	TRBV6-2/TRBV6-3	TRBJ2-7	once	CASSYISGGFAYEQYF	TGTGCCAGCAGTTATATCTCGGGGGGGTTTGCCTACGAGCAGTACTTC
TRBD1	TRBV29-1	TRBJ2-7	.	CSVEDKRTGNSHEQYF	TGCAGCGTTGAAGATAAAAGGACAGGGAATTCCCACGAGCAGTACTTC
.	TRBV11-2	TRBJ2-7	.	CASSLSPSYEQYF	TGTGCCAGCAGCTTATCCCCTTCCTACGAGCAGTACTTC
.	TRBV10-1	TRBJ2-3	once	CASSPIPTDTQYF	TGCGCCAGCAGCCCTATCCCCACAGATACGCAGTATTTT
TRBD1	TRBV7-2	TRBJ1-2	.	CASSPWTGNYGYTF	TGTGCCAGCAGCCCATGGACAGGCAACTATGGCTACACCTTC
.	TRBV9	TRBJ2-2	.	CASREGAGELFF	TGTGCCAGTCGAGAAGGGGCCGGGGAGCTGTTTTTT
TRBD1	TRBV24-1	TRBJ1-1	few	CATRQGAKNTEAFF	TGTGCCACCAGGCAGGGGGCGAAGAACACTGAAGCTTTCTTT
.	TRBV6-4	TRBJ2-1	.	CASSTGLSGPNEQFF	TGTGCCAGCAGTACCGGACTATCCGGGCCCAATGAGCAGTTCTTC
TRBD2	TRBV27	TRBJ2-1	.	CASKQIGLEYNEQFF	TGTGCCAGCAAACAAATCGGACTAGAGTACAATGAGCAGTTCTTC
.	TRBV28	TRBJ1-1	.	CASSLVGDTLEAFF	TGTGCCAGCAGTTTAGTGGGAGATACACTTGAAGCTTTCTTT